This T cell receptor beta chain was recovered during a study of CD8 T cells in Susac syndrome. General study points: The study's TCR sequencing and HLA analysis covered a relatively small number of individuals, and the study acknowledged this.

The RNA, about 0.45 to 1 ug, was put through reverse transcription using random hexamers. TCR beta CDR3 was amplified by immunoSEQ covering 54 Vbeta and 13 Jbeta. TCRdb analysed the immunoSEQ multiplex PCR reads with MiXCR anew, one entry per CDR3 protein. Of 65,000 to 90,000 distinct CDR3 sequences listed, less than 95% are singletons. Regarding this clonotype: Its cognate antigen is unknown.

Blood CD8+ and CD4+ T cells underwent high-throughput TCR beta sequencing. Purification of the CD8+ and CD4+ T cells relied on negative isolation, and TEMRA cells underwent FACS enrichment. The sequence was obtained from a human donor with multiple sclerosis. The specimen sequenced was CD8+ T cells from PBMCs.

CDR3 loop: CASSYSTRAGETQYF. The CDR3 DNA reads TGTGCCAGCAGTTACTCGACCAGGGCGGGAGAGACCCAGTACTTC. V and J are TRBV6-2 or TRBV6-3 and TRBJ2-5; tentatively, D is TRBD1 or TRBD2 (5 bases each). This CDR3 is built from 15 residues. The V gene lost 0 bases and the J gene lost 4 bases, with 12 bases spanning the gap. The germline V gene has CDR1 MNHEY and CDR2 SVGEGT.